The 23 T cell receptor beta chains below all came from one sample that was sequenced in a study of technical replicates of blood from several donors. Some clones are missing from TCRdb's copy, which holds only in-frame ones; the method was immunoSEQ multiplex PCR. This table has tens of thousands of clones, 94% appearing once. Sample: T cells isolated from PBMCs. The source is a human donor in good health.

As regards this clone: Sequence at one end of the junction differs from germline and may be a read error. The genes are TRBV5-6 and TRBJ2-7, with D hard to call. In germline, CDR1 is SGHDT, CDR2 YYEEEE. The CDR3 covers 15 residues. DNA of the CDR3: TGTGCCAGCAGATTGGCCTGGAGTTCCGCCTACGAGCAGTACTTC. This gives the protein CASRLAWSSAYEQYF.

CDR3 nucleotide sequence: TGCGCCAGCAGCTCGGACAGGGACAACAATGAGCAGTTCTTC. Its translation is CASSSDRDNNEQFF. The rearrangement links TRBV5-1 to TRBJ2-1; 8 bases map to TRBD1. After removal of 3 bases from V and 5 bases from J, the junction contained 4 bases not matched to a gene. The CDR3 length is 14 residues. The germline CDR1 and CDR2 sequences are SGHRS and YFSETQ.

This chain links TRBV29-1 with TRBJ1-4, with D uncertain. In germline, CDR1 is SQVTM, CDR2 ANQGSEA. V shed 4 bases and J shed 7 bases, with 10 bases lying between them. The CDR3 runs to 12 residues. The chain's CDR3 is CSVGRESEKLFF. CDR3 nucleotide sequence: TGCAGCGTTGGTAGGGAGAGTGAAAAACTGTTTTTT. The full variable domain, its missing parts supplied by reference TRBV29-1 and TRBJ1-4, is SAVISQKPSRDICQRGTSLTIQCQVDSQVTMMFWYRQQPGQSLTLIATANQGSEATYESGFVIDKFPISRPNLTFSTLTVSNMSPEDSSIYLCSVGRESEKLFFGSGTQLSVL.

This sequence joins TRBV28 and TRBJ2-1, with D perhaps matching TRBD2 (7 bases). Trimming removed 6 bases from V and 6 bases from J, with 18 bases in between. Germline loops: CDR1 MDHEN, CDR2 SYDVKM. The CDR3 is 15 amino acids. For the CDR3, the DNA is TGTGCCAGCAGGTTCGATGGGGGAGGGGGCAATGAGCAGTTCTTC. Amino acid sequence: CASRFDGGGGNEQFF.

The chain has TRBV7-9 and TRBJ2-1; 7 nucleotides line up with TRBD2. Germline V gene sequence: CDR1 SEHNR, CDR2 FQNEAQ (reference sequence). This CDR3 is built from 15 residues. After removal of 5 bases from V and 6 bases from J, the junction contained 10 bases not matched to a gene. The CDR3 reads CASSTTPTSINEQFF. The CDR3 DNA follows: TGTGCCAGCAGCACCACCCCGACTAGCATCAATGAGCAGTTCTTC.

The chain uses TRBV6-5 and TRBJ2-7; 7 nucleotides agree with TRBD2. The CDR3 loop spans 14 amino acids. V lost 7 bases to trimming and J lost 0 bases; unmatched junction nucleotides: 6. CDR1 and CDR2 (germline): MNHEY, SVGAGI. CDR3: CASKREENSYEQYF. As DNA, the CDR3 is TGTGCCAGCAAGCGGGAAGAAAACTCCTACGAGCAGTACTTC.

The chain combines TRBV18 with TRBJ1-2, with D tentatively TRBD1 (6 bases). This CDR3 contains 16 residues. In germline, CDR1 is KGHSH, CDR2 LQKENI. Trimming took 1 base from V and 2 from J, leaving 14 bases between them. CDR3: CASSPRTGKDNYGYTF. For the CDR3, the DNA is TGTGCCAGCTCACCACGAACAGGGAAAGACAACTATGGCTACACCTTC.

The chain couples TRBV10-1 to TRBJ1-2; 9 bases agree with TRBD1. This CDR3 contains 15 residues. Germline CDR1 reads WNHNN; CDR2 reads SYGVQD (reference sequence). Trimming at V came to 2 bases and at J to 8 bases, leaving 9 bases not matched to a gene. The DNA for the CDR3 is TGCGCCAGCAGTGAGACAAGACAGGGGGAAAAGGGCTACACCTTC. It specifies CASSETRQGEKGYTF.

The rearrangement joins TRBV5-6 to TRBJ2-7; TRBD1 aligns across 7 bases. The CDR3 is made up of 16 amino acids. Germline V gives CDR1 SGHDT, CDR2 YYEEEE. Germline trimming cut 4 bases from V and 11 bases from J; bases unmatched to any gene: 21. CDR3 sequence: CASSPRDTSYGTAEYF. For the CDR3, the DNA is TGTGCCAGCAGCCCACGGGACACCTCGTACGGGACAGCCGAGTACTTC.

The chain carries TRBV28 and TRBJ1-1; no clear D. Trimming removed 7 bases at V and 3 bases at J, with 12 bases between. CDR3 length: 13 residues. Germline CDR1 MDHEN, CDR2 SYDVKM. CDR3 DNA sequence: TGTGCCAGCATCGCCAGAGGAGACACTGAAGCTTTCTTT. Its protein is CASIARGDTEAFF.

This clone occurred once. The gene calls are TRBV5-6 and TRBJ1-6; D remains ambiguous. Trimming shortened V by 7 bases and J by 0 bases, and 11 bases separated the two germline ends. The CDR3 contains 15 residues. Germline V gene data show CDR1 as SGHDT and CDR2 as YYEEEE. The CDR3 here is CASSRGRSYNSPLHF. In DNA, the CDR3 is TGTGCCAGCTCCCGAGGGCGCTCCTATAATTCACCCCTCCACTTT.

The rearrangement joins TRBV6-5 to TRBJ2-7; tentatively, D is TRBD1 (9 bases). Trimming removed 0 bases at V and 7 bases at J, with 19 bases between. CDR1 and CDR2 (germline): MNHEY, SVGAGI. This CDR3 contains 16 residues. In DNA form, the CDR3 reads TGTGCCAGCAGTTACTCTCTAGGACAGGGGACTAGGGAGCAGTACTTC. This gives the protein CASSYSLGQGTREQYF.

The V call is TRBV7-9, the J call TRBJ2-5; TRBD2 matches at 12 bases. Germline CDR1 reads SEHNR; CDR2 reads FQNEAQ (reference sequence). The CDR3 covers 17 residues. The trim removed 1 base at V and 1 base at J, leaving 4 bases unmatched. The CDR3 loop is CASSLGAGLAGQETQYF. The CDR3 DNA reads TGTGCCAGCAGCTTAGGGGCGGGACTAGCGGGCCAAGAGACCCAGTACTTC.

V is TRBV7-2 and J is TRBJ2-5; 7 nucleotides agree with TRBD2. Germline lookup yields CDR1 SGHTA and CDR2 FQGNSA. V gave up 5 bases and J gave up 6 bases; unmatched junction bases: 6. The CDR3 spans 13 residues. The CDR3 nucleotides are TGTGCCAGCAGCCCTCCTAGCGGCCAGACCCAGTACTTC. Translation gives CASSPPSGQTQYF. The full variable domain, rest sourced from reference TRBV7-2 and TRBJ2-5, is GAGVSQSPSNKVTEKGKDVELRCDPISGHTALYWYRQSLGQGLEFLIYFQGNSAPDKSGLPSDRFSAERTGGSVSTLTIQRTQQEDSAVYLCASSPPSGQTQYFGPGTRLLVL.

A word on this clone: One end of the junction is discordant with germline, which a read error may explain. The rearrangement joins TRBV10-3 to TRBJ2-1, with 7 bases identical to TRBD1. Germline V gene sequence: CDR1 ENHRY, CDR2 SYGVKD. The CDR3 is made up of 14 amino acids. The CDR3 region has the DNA TGTGCCATCACTGAGACAGGGAATTACAATGAGCAGTTCTTC. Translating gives CAITETGNYNEQFF.

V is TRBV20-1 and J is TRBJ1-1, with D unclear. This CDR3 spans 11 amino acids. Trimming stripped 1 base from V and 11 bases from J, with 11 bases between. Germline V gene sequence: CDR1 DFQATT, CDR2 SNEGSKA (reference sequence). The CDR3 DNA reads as TGCAGTGCTAGAGGTGAGGTTGAGGCTTTCTTT. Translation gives CSARGEVEAFF.

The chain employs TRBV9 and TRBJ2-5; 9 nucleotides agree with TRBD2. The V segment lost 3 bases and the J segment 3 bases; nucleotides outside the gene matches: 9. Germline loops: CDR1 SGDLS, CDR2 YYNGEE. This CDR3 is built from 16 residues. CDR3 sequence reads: CASSAHSSGGKETQYF. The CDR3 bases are TGTGCCAGCAGCGCCCATAGTAGCGGGGGAAAAGAGACCCAGTACTTC.

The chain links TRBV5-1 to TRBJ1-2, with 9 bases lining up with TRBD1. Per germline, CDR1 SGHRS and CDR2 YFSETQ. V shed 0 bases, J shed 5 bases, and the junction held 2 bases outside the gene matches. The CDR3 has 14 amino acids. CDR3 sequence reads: CASSLGTGEYGYTF. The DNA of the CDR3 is TGCGCCAGCAGCTTGGGGACAGGGGAATATGGCTACACCTTC.

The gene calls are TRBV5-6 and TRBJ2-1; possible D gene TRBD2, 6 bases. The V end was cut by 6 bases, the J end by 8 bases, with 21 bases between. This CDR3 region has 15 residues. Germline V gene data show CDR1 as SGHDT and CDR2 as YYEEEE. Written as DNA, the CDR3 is TGTGCCAGCACCCCTCTCGCGGGGTCCGGGCATGAGCAGTTCTTC. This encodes CASTPLAGSGHEQFF.

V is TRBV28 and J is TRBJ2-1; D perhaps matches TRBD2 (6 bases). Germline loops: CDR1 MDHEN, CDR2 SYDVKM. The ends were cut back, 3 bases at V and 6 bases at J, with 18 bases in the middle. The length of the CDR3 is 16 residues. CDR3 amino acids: CASSLSRDWYGNEQFF. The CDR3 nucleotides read TGTGCCAGCAGTTTGAGCCGGGACTGGTACGGCAATGAGCAGTTCTTC. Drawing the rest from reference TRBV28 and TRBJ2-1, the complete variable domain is DVKVTQSSRYLVKRTGEKVFLECVQDMDHENMFWYRQDPGLGLRLIYFSYDVKMKEKGDIPEGYSVSREKKERFSLILESASTNQTSMYLCASSLSRDWYGNEQFFGPGTRLTVL.

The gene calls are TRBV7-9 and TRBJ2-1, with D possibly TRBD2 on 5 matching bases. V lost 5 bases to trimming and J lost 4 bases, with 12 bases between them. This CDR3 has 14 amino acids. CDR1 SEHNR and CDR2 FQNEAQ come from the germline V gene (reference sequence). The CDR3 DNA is TGTGCCAGCAGCCGCGAACTAGTATACAATGAGCAGTTCTTC. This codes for CASSRELVYNEQFF.

CDR3 loop: CASSVEGGENTGELFF. CDR3 coding DNA: TGTGCCAGCAGCGTAGAGGGCGGGGAGAACACCGGGGAGCTGTTTTTT. The genes are TRBV9 and TRBJ2-2, with D possibly TRBD2 on 6 matching bases. CDR3 length equals 16 residues. V was trimmed by 0 bases and J by 1 base, leaving 10 bases between them. Per the germline V gene, CDR1 is SGDLS and CDR2 is YYNGEE.

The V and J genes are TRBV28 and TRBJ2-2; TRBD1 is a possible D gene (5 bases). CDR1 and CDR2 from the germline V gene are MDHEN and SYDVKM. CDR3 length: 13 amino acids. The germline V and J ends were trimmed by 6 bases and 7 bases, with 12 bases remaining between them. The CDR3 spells CASRSGSVGELFF. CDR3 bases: TGTGCCAGCAGATCAGGGTCGGTCGGGGAGCTGTTTTTT. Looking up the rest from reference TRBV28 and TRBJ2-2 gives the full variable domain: DVKVTQSSRYLVKRTGEKVFLECVQDMDHENMFWYRQDPGLGLRLIYFSYDVKMKEKGDIPEGYSVSREKKERFSLILESASTNQTSMYLCASRSGSVGELFFGEGSRLTVL.